A selection of T cell receptor beta chains follows, all from one sample in a study of blood T cell repertoires in COVID-19. TCRdb keeps only in-frame clones here, not all; method: immunoSEQ multiplex PCR. The data show approximately 270,000 clones, about 91% seen once. The sequenced sample consisted of peripheral blood. The receptors shown here come from an elderly man with acute or convalescent COVID-19. CDR3s include the opening cysteine and the closing phenylalanine or tryptophan. The D gene is left open where the match is weak. The size of a clone is reported for some rows only, either as once, few or many, or as a class for expanded clones.

D,J,size,V,DNA,CDR3
TRBD1,TRBJ1-1,.,TRBV19,TGTGCCAGTAGTATGGCAGGGGGGAACACTGAAGCTTTCTTT,CASSMAGGNTEAFF
TRBD1,TRBJ2-1,.,TRBV6-6,TGTGCCAGCAGTCGCCCAGGGGGATTCCCAAGTTCCTACAATGAGCAGTTCTTC,CASSRPGGFPSSYNEQFF
TRBD1,TRBJ2-2,.,TRBV11-2,TGTGCCAGCAGCAGGGACAGGGGACCCGGGGAGCTGTTTTTT,CASSRDRGPGELFF
TRBD2,TRBJ2-2,.,TRBV6-6,TGTGCCAGCAGTTACTGGGGGGGGAACGGGGAGCTGTTTTTT,CASSYWGGNGELFF
.,TRBJ2-2,.,TRBV7-3,TGTGCCAGCAGCTTAGGCATATTAACCGGGGAGCTGTTTTTT,CASSLGILTGELFF
TRBD2,TRBJ2-3,.,TRBV11-2,TGTGCCAGCAGCTTAGTGCGGGGGTCAGATACGCAGTATTTT,CASSLVRGSDTQYF
TRBD2,TRBJ2-5,.,TRBV6-6,TGTGCCAGCAGTCAGACAACTAGCGGGAGCCTTAAGGAGACCCAGTACTTC,CASSQTTSGSLKETQYF
.,TRBJ2-1,.,TRBV7-2,TGTGCCAGCAGCTTAGGTACAGGGAGTCATGAGCAGTTCTTC,CASSLGTGSHEQFF
TRBD1,TRBJ1-2,.,TRBV5-6,TGTGCCAGCAGCTTAGGGGGACAGAACTATGGCTACACCTTC,CASSLGGQNYGYTF
.,TRBJ2-5,.,TRBV21-1,TGTGCCAGCAGCAAAGTAGAAAGTGGGCAGGGGGCGGCAGGAGAAGAGACCCAGTACTTC,CASSKVESGQGAAGEETQYF
.,TRBJ2-1,once,TRBV4-1,TGCGCCAGCAGCCCACCTCGAGCATCGCAGTTCTTC,CASSPPRASQFF
TRBD1,TRBJ1-6,once,TRBV5-1,TGCGCCAGCAGCTCAGGACAGGGAACGGATTCACCCCTCCACTTT,CASSSGQGTDSPLHF
.,TRBJ1-5,.,TRBV7-6,TGTGCCAGCAGCCCAGGCGGGAATCAGGATCTTAATAGCAATCAGCCCCAGCATTTT,CASSPGGNQDLNSNQPQHF
TRBD2,TRBJ2-1,.,TRBV7-2,TGTGCCAGCAGCCTGGAGCGGGGGTACAATGAGCAGTTCTTC,CASSLERGYNEQFF
.,TRBJ2-7,few,TRBV6-5,TGTGCCAGCAGGCGGACTAATGGCTACGAGCAGTACTTC,CASRRTNGYEQYF
TRBD1,TRBJ2-1,.,TRBV29-1,TGCAGCGTTGCAACCGGGACAGGGGACAATGAGCAGTTCTTC,CSVATGTGDNEQFF
.,TRBJ2-7,few,TRBV3-1/TRBV3-2,TGTGCCAGCAGCCGTCCAGGCGGGGCTTCCTACGAGCAGTACTTC,CASSRPGGASYEQYF
.,TRBJ1-5,.,TRBV7-2,TGTGCCAGCAGCGCCGGGTTGAATAGCAATCAGCCCCAGCATTTT,CASSAGLNSNQPQHF
TRBD1,TRBJ1-4,.,TRBV28,TGTGCCAGTCAGGGGGAGGTAACTAATGAAAAACTGTTTTTT,CASQGEVTNEKLFF
TRBD2,TRBJ2-7,.,TRBV6-6,TGTGCCAGCAGTTACTATACTAGCGGGGGCTACGAGCAGTACTTC,CASSYYTSGGYEQYF
.,TRBJ2-1,.,TRBV5-6,TGTGCCAGCAGCCCGGTGGGACTCCATTTTTACAATGAGCAGTTCTTC,CASSPVGLHFYNEQFF
.,TRBJ2-5,.,TRBV24-1,TGTGCCACCAGTGACCCCGGGAAGCCCCAGGGGCGCGGGGAGACCCAGTACTTC,CATSDPGKPQGRGETQYF
TRBD1,TRBJ1-5,few,TRBV4-3,TGCGCCAGCAGCCAACTATGGACAGGGGACAATCAGCCCCAGCATTTT,CASSQLWTGDNQPQHF
TRBD2,TRBJ2-1,.,TRBV7-2,TGTGCCAGCAGCTTAGCGCGGGAGGGTGAGCAGTTCTTC,CASSLAREGEQFF
.,TRBJ2-3,.,TRBV9,TGTGCCAGCAGCGTAGGCTCCATAGCGGCAGATACGCAGTATTTT,CASSVGSIAADTQYF
TRBD2,TRBJ2-1,.,TRBV19,TGTGCCAGTAGTAAGACTAGCGGGAAGAACAATGAGCAGTTCTTC,CASSKTSGKNNEQFF
TRBD1,TRBJ1-1,.,TRBV4-2,TGTGCCAGCAGCCAGGCCCAGGCAGGGGGGAGAATGAACACTGAAGCTTTCTTT,CASSQAQAGGRMNTEAFF
.,TRBJ2-3,.,TRBV5-4,TGTGCCAGCAGCTTGGAGGGGGGGAGCACAGATACGCAGTATTTT,CASSLEGGSTDTQYF
.,TRBJ1-6,once,TRBV3-1/TRBV3-2,TGTGCCAGCAGCCCAACCTCGGACAGCCCAGTATCACCCCTCCACTTT,CASSPTSDSPVSPLHF
TRBD1,TRBJ2-7,.,TRBV7-9,TGTGCCAGCAGCTCCCCGACAGGGCCCAACTACGAGCAGTACTTC,CASSSPTGPNYEQYF
TRBD2,TRBJ2-1,.,TRBV11-1,TGTGCCAGCAGCCAGAGTTCTAGCGGGGCCCAGAATGAGCAGTTCTTC,CASSQSSSGAQNEQFF
.,TRBJ2-1,.,TRBV7-9,TGTGCCAGCAGCCCAGTACAGGGTGGTAGGGTCAATGAGCAGTTCTTC,CASSPVQGGRVNEQFF
TRBD1,TRBJ2-1,.,TRBV19,TGTGCCAGTAGTACCACAGGGGGCGGTGAGCAGTTCTTC,CASSTTGGGEQFF
TRBD1,TRBJ2-5,.,TRBV7-2,TGTGCCAGCAGCTTAGCGCGAGGACAGGGTAGGCAAGAGACCCAGTACTTC,CASSLARGQGRQETQYF
TRBD2,TRBJ2-5,once,TRBV9,TGTGCCAGCAGCGTAGCTGGGAGCGGGAGGGAGACCCAGTACTTC,CASSVAGSGRETQYF
.,TRBJ1-2,.,TRBV19,TGTGCCAGTAGCCTGACAGGCCCCTATGGCTACACCTTC,CASSLTGPYGYTF